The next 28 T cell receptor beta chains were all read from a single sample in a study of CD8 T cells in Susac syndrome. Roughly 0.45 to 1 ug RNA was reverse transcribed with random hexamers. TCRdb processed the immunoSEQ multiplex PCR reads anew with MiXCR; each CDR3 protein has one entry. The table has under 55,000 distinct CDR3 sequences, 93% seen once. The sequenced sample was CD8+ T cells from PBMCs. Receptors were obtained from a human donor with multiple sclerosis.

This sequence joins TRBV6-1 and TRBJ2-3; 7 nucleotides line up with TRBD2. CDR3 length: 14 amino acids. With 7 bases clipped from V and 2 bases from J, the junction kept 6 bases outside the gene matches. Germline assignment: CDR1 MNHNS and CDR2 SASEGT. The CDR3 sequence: CASTLSGATDTQYF. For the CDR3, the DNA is TGTGCCAGCACCCTAAGCGGGGCCACAGATACGCAGTATTTT.

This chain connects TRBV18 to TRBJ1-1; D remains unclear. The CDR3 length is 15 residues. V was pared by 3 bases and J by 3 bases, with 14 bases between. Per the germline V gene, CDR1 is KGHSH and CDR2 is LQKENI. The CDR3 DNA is TGTGCCAGCTCACCGATAAAGGGAATGGACACTGAAGCTTTCTTT. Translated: CASSPIKGMDTEAFF.

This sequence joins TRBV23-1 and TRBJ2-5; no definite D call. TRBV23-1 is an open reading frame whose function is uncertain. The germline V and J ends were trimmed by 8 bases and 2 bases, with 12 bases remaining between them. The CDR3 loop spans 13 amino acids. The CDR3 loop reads CASPHSAQETQYF. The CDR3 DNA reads TGCGCCAGCCCCCATTCAGCTCAAGAGACCCAGTACTTC.

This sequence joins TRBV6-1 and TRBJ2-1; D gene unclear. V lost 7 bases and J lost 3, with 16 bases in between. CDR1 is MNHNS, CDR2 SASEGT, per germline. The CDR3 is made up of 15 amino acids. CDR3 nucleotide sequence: TGTGCCAGCATGGTTTTTGTGGGTCTCTACAATGAGCAGTTCTTC. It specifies CASMVFVGLYNEQFF.

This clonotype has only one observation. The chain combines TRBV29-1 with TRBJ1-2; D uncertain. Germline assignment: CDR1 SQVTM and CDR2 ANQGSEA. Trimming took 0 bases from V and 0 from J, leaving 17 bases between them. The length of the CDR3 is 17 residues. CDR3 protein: CSVEELGWTNSNYGYTF. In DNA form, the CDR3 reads TGCAGCGTTGAAGAATTGGGGTGGACCAACTCTAACTATGGCTACACCTTC.

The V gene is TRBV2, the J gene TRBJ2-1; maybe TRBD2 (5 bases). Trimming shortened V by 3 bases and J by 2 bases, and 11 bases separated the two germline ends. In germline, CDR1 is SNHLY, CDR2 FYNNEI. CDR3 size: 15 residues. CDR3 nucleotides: TGTGCCAGCAGTGAGGAGCCGAGGGCCTACAATGAGCAGTTCTTC. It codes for CASSEEPRAYNEQFF.

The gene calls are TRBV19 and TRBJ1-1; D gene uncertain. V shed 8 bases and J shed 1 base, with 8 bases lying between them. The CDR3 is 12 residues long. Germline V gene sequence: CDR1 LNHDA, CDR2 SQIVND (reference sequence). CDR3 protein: CASDRGNTEAFF. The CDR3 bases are TGTGCCAGTGACCGAGGGAACACTGAAGCTTTCTTT.

In DNA form, the CDR3 reads TGTGCCACCAGCACTCGGACGGGGACAGATACGCAGTATTTT. This gives the protein CATSTRTGTDTQYF. This sequence joins TRBV15 and TRBJ2-3; TRBD2 is a possible D gene (5 bases). V lost 4 bases and J lost 3, with 11 bases in between. The V gene's germline CDR1 is LNHNV and CDR2 YYDKDF (reference sequence). There are 14 residues in the CDR3. The variable domain in full, with the rest retrieved from reference TRBV15 and TRBJ2-3, is DAMVIQNPRYQVTQFGKPVTLSCSQTLNHNVMYWYQQKSSQAPKLLFHYYDKDFNNEADTPDNFQSRRPNTSFCFLDIRSPGLGDTAMYLCATSTRTGTDTQYFGPGTRLTVL.

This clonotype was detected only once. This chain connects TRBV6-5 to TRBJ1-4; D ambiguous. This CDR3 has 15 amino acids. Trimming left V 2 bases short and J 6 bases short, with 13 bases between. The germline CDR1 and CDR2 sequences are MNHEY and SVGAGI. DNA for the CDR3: TGTGCCAGCAGTTACCGTTGGGGTGCTGATGAAAAACTGTTTTTT. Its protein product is CASSYRWGADEKLFF.

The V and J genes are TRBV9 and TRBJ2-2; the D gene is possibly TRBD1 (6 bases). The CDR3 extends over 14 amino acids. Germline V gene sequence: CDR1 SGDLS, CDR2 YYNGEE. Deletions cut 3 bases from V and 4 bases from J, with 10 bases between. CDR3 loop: CASSAHRATGELFF. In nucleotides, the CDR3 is TGTGCCAGCAGCGCTCACAGGGCCACCGGGGAGCTGTTTTTT.

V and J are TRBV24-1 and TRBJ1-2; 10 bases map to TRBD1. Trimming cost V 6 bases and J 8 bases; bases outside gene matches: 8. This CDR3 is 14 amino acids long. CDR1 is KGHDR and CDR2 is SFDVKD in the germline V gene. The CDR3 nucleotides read TGTGCCACCAGTACCCGGGACAGGGGTAGAGGCTACACCTTC. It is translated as CATSTRDRGRGYTF.

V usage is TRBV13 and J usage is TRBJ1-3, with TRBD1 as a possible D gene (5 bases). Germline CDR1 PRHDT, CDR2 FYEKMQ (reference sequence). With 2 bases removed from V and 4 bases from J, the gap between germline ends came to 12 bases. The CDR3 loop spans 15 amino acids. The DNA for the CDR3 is TGTGCCAGCAGCTTAAAAGGGGCAATCGGAAACACCATATATTTT. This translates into CASSLKGAIGNTIYF.

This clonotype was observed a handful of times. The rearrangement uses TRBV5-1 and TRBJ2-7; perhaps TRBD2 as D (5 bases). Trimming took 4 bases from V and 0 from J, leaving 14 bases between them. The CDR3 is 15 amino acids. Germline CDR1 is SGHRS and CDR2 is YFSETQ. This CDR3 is CASSPAVSYSYEQYF. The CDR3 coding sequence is TGCGCCAGCAGCCCAGCGGTAAGCTACTCCTACGAGCAGTACTTC. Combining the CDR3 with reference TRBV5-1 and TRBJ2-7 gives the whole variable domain KAGVTQTPRYLIKTRGQQVTLSCSPISGHRSVSWYQQTPGQGLQFLFEYFSETQRNKGNFPGRFSGRQFSNSRSEMNVSTLELGDSALYLCASSPAVSYSYEQYFGPGTRLTVT.

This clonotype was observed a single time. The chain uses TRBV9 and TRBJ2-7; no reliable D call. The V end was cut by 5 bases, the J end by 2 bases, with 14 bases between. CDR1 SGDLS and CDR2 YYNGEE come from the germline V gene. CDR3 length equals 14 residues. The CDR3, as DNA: TGTGCCAGCAGTGTCGGTGACGGAGCCTACGAGCAGTACTTC. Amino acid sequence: CASSVGDGAYEQYF.

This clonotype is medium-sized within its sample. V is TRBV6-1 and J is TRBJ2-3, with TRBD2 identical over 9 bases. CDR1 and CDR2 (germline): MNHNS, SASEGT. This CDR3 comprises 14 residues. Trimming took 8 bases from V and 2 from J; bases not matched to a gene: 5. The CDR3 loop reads CASSASGDTDTQYF. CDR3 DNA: TGTGCCAGCTCGGCTAGCGGGGACACAGATACGCAGTATTTT.

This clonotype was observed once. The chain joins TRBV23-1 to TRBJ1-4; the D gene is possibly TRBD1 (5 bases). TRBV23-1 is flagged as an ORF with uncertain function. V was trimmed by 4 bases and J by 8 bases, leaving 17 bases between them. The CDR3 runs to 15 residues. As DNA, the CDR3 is TGCGCCAGCAGTCCGTCGACAGAAGAAAGGGAAAAACTGTTTTTT. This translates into CASSPSTEEREKLFF.

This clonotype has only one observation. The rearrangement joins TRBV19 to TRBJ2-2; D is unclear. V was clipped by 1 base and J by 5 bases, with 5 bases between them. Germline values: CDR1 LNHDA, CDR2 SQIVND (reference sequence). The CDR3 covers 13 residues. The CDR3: CASSIGITGELFF. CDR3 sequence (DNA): TGTGCCAGTAGTATAGGTATTACCGGGGAGCTGTTTTTT.

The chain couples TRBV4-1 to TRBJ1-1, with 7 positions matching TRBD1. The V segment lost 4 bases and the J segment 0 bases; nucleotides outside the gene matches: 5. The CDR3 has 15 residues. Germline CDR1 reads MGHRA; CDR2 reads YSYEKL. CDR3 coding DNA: TGCGCCAGCAGCCCCCGGGACAGCTTGAACACTGAAGCTTTCTTT. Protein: CASSPRDSLNTEAFF.

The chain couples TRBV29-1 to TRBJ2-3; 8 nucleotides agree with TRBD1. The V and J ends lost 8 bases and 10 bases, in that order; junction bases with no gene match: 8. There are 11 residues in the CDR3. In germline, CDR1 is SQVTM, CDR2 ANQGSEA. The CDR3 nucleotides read TGCAGCATCCCAGGACAGGGCGCGCAGTATTTT. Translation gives CSIPGQGAQYF.

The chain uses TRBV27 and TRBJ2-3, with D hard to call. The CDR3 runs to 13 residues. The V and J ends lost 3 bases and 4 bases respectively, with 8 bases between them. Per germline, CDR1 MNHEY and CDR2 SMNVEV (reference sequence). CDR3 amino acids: CASSFHLADTQYF. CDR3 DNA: TGTGCCAGCAGTTTCCACTTAGCAGATACGCAGTATTTT.

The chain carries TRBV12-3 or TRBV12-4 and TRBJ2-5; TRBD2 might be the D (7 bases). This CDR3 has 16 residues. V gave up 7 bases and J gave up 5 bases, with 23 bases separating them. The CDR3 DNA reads TGTGCCAGCACCTACTCGGGGGGCCCCCCCGGGGAGACCCAGTACTTC. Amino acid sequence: CASTYSGGPPGETQYF.

In DNA, the CDR3 is TGCGCCAGCAGCCAAGATTTGGAGGGAAAAAAACTGTTTTTT. It specifies CASSQDLEGKKLFF. The rearrangement uses TRBV4-3 and TRBJ1-4, with D uncertain. The CDR3 consists of 14 residues. The V gene's germline CDR1 is LGHNA and CDR2 YSLEER. The germline V and J ends were trimmed by 0 bases and 9 bases, with 11 bases remaining between them.

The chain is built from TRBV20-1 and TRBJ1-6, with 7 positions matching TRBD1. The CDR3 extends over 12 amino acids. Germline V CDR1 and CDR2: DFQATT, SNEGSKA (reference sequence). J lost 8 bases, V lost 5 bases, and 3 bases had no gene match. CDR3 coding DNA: TGCAGTGCTCCAGGGGGGGATTCACCCCTCCACTTT. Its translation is CSAPGGDSPLHF.

CDR3 DNA sequence: TGTGCCAGCAGTTACTCTACGGGGTCAATCTCCTACGAGCAGTACTTC. Residues: CASSYSTGSISYEQYF. V and J are TRBV6-5 and TRBJ2-7; tentative D call: TRBD2 (5 bases). The V end lost 0 bases, the J end lost 0 bases, and 12 bases lay between the germline ends. Looked up from germline, CDR1 is MNHEY and CDR2 is SVGAGI. The CDR3 totals 16 residues.

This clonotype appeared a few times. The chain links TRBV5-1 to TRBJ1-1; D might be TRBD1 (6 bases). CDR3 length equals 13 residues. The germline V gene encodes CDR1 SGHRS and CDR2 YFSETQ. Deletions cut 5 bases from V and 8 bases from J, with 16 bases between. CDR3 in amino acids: CASRFVGGQEAFF. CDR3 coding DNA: TGCGCCAGCAGATTCGTTGGGGGGCAGGAAGCTTTCTTT. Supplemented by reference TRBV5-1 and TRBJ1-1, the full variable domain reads KAGVTQTPRYLIKTRGQQVTLSCSPISGHRSVSWYQQTPGQGLQFLFEYFSETQRNKGNFPGRFSGRQFSNSRSEMNVSTLELGDSALYLCASRFVGGQEAFFGQGTRLTVV.

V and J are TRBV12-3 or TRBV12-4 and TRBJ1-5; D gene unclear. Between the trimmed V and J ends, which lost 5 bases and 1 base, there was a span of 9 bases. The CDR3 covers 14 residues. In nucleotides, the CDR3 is TGTGCCAGCAGTCCCGTCGCGAGCAATCAGCCCCAGCATTTT. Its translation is CASSPVASNQPQHF.

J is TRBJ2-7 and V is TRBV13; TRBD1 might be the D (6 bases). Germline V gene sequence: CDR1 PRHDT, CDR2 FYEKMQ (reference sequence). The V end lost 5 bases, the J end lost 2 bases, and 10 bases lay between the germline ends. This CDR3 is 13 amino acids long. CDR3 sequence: CASSVRQAYEQYF. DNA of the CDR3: TGTGCCAGCAGCGTTCGACAGGCCTACGAGCAGTACTTC.

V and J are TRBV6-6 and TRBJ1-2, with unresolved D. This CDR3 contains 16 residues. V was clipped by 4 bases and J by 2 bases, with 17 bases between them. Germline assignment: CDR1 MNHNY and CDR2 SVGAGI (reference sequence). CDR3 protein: CASSSVPRLPNYGYTF. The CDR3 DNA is TGTGCCAGCAGTTCCGTGCCCCGCCTACCGAACTATGGCTACACCTTC.